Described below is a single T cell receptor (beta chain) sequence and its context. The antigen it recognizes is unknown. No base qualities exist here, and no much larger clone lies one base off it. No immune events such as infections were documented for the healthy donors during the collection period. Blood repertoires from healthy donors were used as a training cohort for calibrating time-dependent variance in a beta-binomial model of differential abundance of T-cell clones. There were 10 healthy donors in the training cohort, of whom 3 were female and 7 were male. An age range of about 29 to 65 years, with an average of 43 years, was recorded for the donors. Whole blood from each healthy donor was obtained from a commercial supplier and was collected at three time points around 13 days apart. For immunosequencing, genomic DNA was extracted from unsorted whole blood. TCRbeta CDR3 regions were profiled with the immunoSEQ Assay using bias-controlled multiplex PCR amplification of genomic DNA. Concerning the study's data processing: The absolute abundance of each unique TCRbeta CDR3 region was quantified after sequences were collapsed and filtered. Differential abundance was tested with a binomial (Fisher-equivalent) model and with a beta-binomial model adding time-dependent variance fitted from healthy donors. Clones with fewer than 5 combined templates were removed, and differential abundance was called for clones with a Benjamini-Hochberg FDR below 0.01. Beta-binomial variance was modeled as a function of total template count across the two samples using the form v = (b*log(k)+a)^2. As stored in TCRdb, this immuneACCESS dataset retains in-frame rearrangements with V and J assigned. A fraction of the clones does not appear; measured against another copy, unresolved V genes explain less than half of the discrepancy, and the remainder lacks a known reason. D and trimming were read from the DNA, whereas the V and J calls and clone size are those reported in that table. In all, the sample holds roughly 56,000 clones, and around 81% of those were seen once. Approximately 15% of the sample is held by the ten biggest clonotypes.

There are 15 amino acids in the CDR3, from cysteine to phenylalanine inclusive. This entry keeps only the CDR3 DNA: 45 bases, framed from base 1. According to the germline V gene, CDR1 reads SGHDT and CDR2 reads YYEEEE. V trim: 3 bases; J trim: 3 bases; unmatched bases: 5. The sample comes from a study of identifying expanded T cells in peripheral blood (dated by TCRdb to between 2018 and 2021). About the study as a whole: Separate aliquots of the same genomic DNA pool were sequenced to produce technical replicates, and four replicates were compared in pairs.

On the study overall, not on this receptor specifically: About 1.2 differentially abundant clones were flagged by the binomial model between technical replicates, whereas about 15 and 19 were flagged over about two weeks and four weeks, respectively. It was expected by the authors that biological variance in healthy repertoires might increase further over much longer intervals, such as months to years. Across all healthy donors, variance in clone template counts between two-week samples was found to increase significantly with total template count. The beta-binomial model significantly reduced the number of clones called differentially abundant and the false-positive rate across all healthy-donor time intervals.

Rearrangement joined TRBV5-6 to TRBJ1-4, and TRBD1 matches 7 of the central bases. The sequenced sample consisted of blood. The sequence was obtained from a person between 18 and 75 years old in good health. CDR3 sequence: CASSWGTVPNEKLFF. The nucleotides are TGTGCCAGCAGCTGGGGGACAGTACCTAATGAAAAACTGTTTTTT.